This T cell receptor (beta chain) was identified during a study of blood T cells in healthy people across ages (dated by TCRdb to about 2015). Background on the whole study: In model experiments, template switching captured about one uniquely barcoded TCR beta cDNA molecule for every two T cells. Using deep sequencing normalized with unique cDNA molecular identifiers, the study measured how TCR beta repertoire diversity changes with age. The donors were divided into four age groups: young (average around 16 years), middle-aged (under 40), aged (approximately 59) and long-lived (roughly 82). To avoid experimental bias, donors of different ages were randomly spread across the sequencing lanes. The study analyzed two additional independent replicas of 1 million unique cDNA reads from the same blood draw for two donors, one aged 18 to 30 and one aged 80 or older. Broad study findings and their caveats: The CMV infection status of donors was not known, potentially confounding age-related changes in expanded clonotypes. Observed TCR beta diversity per million T cells fell roughly linearly with age, and a significant reduction was already apparent by age roughly 40. Estimates of total diversity based on one million sequenced T cells were regarded as lower bounds and as underestimates. Compared with the aged group, the long-lived group had more naive CD4+ T cells, fewer expanded clones and increased TCR diversity, a pattern suggesting age selection. Bulk unsorted PBMC profiling prevented conclusive comparison of naive and antigen-experienced compartments. There was a strong correlation between observed TCR beta diversity and the percentage of naive T cells measured by flow cytometry.

Note on this clonotype: Its recognized antigen is unknown. Nothing much larger sits one base from this clone, and base qualities are not available.

The germline V end is reduced by 2 bases and the J end by 4 bases; junction bases left unmatched: 12. From the cysteine up to the phenylalanine, the CDR3 has a length of 17 residues. The only DNA kept is the CDR3, 51 bases in frame from the first base. CDR1 and CDR2 (SGHRS, YFSETQ) derive from the germline V gene. The approximately 39 donors, aged about 6 to 95 years, were systemically healthy Caucasian individuals from Russia. Around 10 milliliters of peripheral blood were drawn from each donor into EDTA-treated Vacutainer tubes. Ficoll-Paque density-gradient centrifugation was used to isolate PBMCs, with at least 6 million per sample. Total RNA, at least 5.5 micrograms per sample, was extracted from PBMCs with Trizol reagent. Naive CD45RAhigh/CD27high T cell percentages were measured by flow cytometry on a PBMC aliquot from every donor. Libraries were built with 5' RACE. The instrument was an Illumina HiSeq 2500. A second PCR of roughly 7 to 11 cycles was performed with a sample-barcoded 5' primer and a J-beta primer mix. A unique molecular identifier was introduced onto each TCR beta cDNA molecule by a template-switch 5' adaptor carrying 12 random nucleotides. Each sample yielded at least 2.5 million CDR3-containing paired-end reads. First-strand cDNA synthesis was performed from all RNA using the Mint cDNA synthesis kit, with priming by a TRBC-specific oligonucleotide. Following uracil-DNA glycosylase treatment, all cDNA underwent a first 18-cycle PCR with the universal primers M1SS and BC2_uni_R. Processing in the source paper ran as follows. For normalization, 1 million high-quality reads were randomly selected from each sample, with every read carrying a distinct molecular identifier. Instead of being binned into consensus sequences, reads with shared molecular identifiers were discarded. CDR3 identification, clonotype clustering and error correction used MiTCR with a Q25 quality threshold and the strictest error-elimination algorithm. A nonparametric unseen species model using Euler transformation provided a lower-bound estimate of total TCR beta diversity. Using fastp at Q25 and MiXCR, TCRdb reprocessed the public reads and kept productive beta chains. Every distinct CDR3 protein forms one entry, paired with its most common genes and DNA. The V and J calls and clone size are TCRdb's, not the authors'. The sample table shows hundreds of thousands of distinct CDR3 sequences, and approximately 52% are seen once. Approximately 13% of the sample lies in the top ten.

The V and J genes are TRBV5-1 and TRBJ1-2, with 9 bases aligning to TRBD1. Input material: blood. This sequence was found in a woman at least 80 years old in good health. The CDR3 sequence is CASSFLPGQGRLYGYTF. The bases read TGCGCCAGCAGCTTTTTGCCCGGACAGGGGAGGCTCTATGGCTACACCTTC.